One sample yielded the 16 T cell receptor beta chains listed below, sequenced in a study of identical twins. TCRdb re-analysed the 5' RACE reads in MiXCR, keeping a single row per CDR3 protein. This sample yields roughly 630,000 distinct CDR3 sequences, of which about 7% are seen a single time; 1.6% belongs to the top ten. These data were likewise used in another study, on yellow fever vaccine responses in identical twins.

Sequenced sample: PBMCs. The receptor source for this set is a woman between 18 and 30 years old in good health.

The genes are TRBV4-2 and TRBJ2-5; 9 bases align to TRBD1. The V and J ends lost 2 bases and 3 bases, in that order; junction bases with no gene match: 4. Germline CDR1 reads LGHNA; CDR2 reads YNFKEQ. This CDR3 spans 15 amino acids. CDR3 DNA: TGTGCCAGCAGCCAATCCCGGACAGGGGAAGAGACCCAGTACTTC. This encodes CASSQSRTGEETQYF.

This clonotype was observed a handful of times. The CDR3 loop reads CASSFYVNRVQETQYF. The CDR3, as DNA: TGTGCCAGCAGCTTCTATGTCAACCGGGTCCAAGAGACCCAGTACTTC. This chain uses TRBV5-6 with TRBJ2-5; D remains ambiguous. V gave up 2 bases and J gave up 1 base, with 15 bases separating them. The CDR3 runs to 16 residues. Germline assignment: CDR1 SGHDT and CDR2 YYEEEE.

This clonotype was counted only a few times. The chain is built from TRBV4-1 and TRBJ2-3; 7 bases agree with TRBD2. Germline V gene lookup returns CDR1 MGHRA and CDR2 YSYEKL. With 1 base clipped from V and 3 bases from J, the junction kept 13 bases outside the gene matches. The CDR3 is 18 residues long. The CDR3 region has the DNA TGCGCCAGCAGCCAAGGGGCGACGAGCGGGGAGGCGACAGATACGCAGTATTTT. Translation gives CASSQGATSGEATDTQYF.

This clonotype has a count of ten or more. The chain links TRBV12-3 or TRBV12-4 to TRBJ2-3; either TRBD1 or TRBD2 may supply D (6 bases each). This CDR3 contains 13 residues. V was clipped by 4 bases and J by 4 bases, with 9 bases between them. CDR3 sequence: CASSSRGPDTQYF. The CDR3 DNA is TGTGCCAGCAGTTCTCGGGGGCCAGATACGCAGTATTTT.

This clonotype was counted at least ten times. This chain links TRBV15 with TRBJ1-1; D gene unclear. CDR3 length equals 13 residues. The V gene's germline CDR1 is LNHNV and CDR2 YYDKDF (reference sequence). Trimming took 5 bases from V and 0 from J, leaving 7 bases between them. The CDR3 nucleotides read TGTGCCACCAGCCCCTCTCTGAACACTGAAGCTTTCTTT. Amino acids: CATSPSLNTEAFF. Variable domain in full (rest from reference TRBV15 and TRBJ1-1): DAMVIQNPRYQVTQFGKPVTLSCSQTLNHNVMYWYQQKSSQAPKLLFHYYDKDFNNEADTPDNFQSRRPNTSFCFLDIRSPGLGDTAMYLCATSPSLNTEAFFGQGTRLTVV.

This clonotype was detected a few times. This chain connects TRBV7-9 to TRBJ2-3; the D call may be TRBD1 or TRBD2 (5 bases each). Trimming shortened V by 2 bases and J by 1 base, and 13 bases separated the two germline ends. CDR3 length: 16 amino acids. Germline V gives CDR1 SEHNR, CDR2 FQNEAQ (reference sequence). CDR3: CASSLWGSGRTDTQYF. Here the CDR3 DNA reads TGTGCCAGCAGCTTATGGGGGTCGGGGCGCACAGATACGCAGTATTTT.

This clonotype was recorded many times. The J gene is TRBJ1-2, the V gene TRBV5-1, with a tentative D call TRBD1 (6 bases). The ends were cut back, 0 bases at V and 5 bases at J, with 8 bases in the middle. The CDR3 sequence is 13 residues long. Germline loops: CDR1 SGHRS, CDR2 YFSETQ. The CDR3 reads CASSLDREYGYTF. CDR3 DNA: TGCGCCAGCAGCTTGGACAGGGAATATGGCTACACCTTC.

This clonotype appeared many times. The genes are TRBV7-8 and TRBJ2-5; D is perhaps TRBD2 (5 bases). The CDR3 runs 16 residues. CDR1 is SGHVS, CDR2 FQNEAQ, per germline. Trimming removed 1 base at V and 3 bases at J, with 15 bases between. The CDR3 DNA reads as TGTGCCAGCAGCTTAGGGTCTAGCTTGGGGAAAGAGACCCAGTACTTC. Its translation: CASSLGSSLGKETQYF. The whole variable domain, filled in from reference TRBV7-8 and TRBJ2-5, reads GAGVSQSPRYKVAKRGQDVALRCDPISGHVSLFWYQQALGQGPEFLTYFQNEAQLDKSGLPSDRFFAERPEGSVSTLKIQRTQQEDSAVYLCASSLGSSLGKETQYFGPGTRLLVL.

The V call is TRBV27, the J call TRBJ2-1; unclear D gene. Trimming took 3 bases from V and 7 from J, leaving 10 bases between them. CDR3 length equals 13 residues. Germline V CDR1 and CDR2: MNHEY, SMNVEV (reference sequence). Here the CDR3 DNA reads TGTGCCAGCAGTTTCGGACCGATAAATGAGCAGTTCTTC. Protein: CASSFGPINEQFF.

The chain uses TRBV29-1 and TRBJ2-5; 13 positions agree with TRBD2. Germline CDR1 reads SQVTM; CDR2 reads ANQGSEA. J was trimmed by 6 bases and V by 7 bases; bases with no gene match: 5. The CDR3 covers 13 residues. CDR3 in DNA: TGCAGCGCCCGGACTAGCGGGAGTCAGACCCAGTACTTC. This gives the protein CSARTSGSQTQYF.

This clonotype showed up many times. V usage is TRBV20-1 and J usage is TRBJ2-4; possibly TRBD1 for D (5 bases). The CDR3 sequence is 12 residues long. Germline assignment: CDR1 DFQATT and CDR2 SNEGSKA (reference sequence). V was pared by 0 bases and J by 7 bases, with 7 bases between. The CDR3 sequence: CSAREGDNIQYF. CDR3 nucleotides: TGCAGTGCTAGAGAAGGGGATAACATTCAGTACTTC.

This clonotype has a count of ten or more. The genes are TRBV3-1 and TRBJ2-1; D is undetermined. There are 13 residues in the CDR3. Trimming shortened V by 0 bases and J by 4 bases, and 4 bases separated the two germline ends. CDR1 LGHDT and CDR2 YNNKEL come from the germline V gene (reference sequence). The CDR3 spells CASSQEEYNEQFF. The DNA for the CDR3 is TGTGCCAGCAGCCAAGAAGAGTACAATGAGCAGTTCTTC.

This clonotype was observed a handful of times. The CDR3 region is CSASSRLLSYEQYF. For the CDR3, the DNA is TGCAGTGCTAGCTCTCGTCTCCTCTCCTACGAGCAGTACTTC. V usage is TRBV20-1 and J usage is TRBJ2-7; D is ambiguous. The germline CDR1 and CDR2 sequences are DFQATT and SNEGSKA (reference sequence). The CDR3 covers 14 residues. V gave up 3 bases and J gave up 0 bases, with 12 bases separating them.

This clonotype was recorded a few times. This chain joins TRBV7-8 and TRBJ2-4; a weak D match, TRBD2 (5 bases). V dropped 2 bases and J dropped 1 base, with 15 bases sitting between them. Germline V gene sequence: CDR1 SGHVS, CDR2 FQNEAQ. The CDR3 sequence is 17 residues long. The CDR3 region is CASSLIALTGAKNIQYF. DNA for the CDR3: TGTGCCAGCAGCTTAATAGCCCTAACGGGGGCCAAAAACATTCAGTACTTC. The complete variable domain, with remaining parts taken from reference TRBV7-8 and TRBJ2-4, reads GAGVSQSPRYKVAKRGQDVALRCDPISGHVSLFWYQQALGQGPEFLTYFQNEAQLDKSGLPSDRFFAERPEGSVSTLKIQRTQQEDSAVYLCASSLIALTGAKNIQYFGAGTRLSVL.

The J gene is TRBJ1-2, the V gene TRBV7-8, with unresolved D. The CDR3 runs 18 residues. V was pared by 4 bases and J by 1 base, with 22 bases between. Germline V gene lookup returns CDR1 SGHVS and CDR2 FQNEAQ. Here the CDR3 DNA reads TGTGCCAGCAGCTCCTTGGACGGTCTCACCCGACTTAACTATGGCTACACCTTC. This codes for CASSSLDGLTRLNYGYTF.

This clonotype was found many times. The V call is TRBV11-2, the J call TRBJ2-3; a weak D match, TRBD2 (5 bases). CDR1 SGHAT and CDR2 FQNNGV come from the germline V gene. This CDR3 is 16 amino acids long. Trimming left V 2 bases short and J 0 bases short, with 12 bases between. This chain's CDR3 is CASSLFEGASTDTQYF. The CDR3 bases are TGTGCCAGCAGCTTATTTGAGGGCGCGAGCACAGATACGCAGTATTTT.